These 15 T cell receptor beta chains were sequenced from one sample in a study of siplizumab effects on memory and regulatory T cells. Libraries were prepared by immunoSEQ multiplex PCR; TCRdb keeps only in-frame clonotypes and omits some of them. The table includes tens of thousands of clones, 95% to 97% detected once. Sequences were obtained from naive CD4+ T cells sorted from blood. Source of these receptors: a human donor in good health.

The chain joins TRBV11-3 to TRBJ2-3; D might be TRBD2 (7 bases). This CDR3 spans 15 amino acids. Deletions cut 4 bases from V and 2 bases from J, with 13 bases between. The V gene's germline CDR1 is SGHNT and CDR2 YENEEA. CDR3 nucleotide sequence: TGTGCCAGCAGCTATGAGGGGGGGGCCACAGATACGCAGTATTTT. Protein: CASSYEGGATDTQYF. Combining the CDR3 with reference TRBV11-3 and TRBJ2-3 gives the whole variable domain EAGVVQSPRYKIIEKKQPVAFWCNPISGHNTLYWYLQNLGQGPELLIRYENEEAVDDSQLPKDRFSAERLKGVDSTLKIQPAELGDSAVYLCASSYEGGATDTQYFGPGTRLTVL.

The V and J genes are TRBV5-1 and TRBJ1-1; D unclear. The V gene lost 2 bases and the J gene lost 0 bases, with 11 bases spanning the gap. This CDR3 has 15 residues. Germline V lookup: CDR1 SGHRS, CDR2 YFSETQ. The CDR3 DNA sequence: TGCGCCAGCAGCTTCGTGAGCTTAATGAACACTGAAGCTTTCTTT. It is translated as CASSFVSLMNTEAFF.

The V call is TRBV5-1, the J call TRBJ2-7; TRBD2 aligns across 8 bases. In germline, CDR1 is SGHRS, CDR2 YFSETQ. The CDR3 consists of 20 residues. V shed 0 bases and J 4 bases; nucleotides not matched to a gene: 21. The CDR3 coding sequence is TGCGCCAGCAGCTTGGGTCCCCACGGGAGGGCAACGGGGAGCGCTTACGAGCAGTACTTC. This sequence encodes CASSLGPHGRATGSAYEQYF.

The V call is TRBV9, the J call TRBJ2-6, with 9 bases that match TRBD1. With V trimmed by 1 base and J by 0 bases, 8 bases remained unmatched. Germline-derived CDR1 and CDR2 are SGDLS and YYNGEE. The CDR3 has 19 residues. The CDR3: CASSVTGTGINSGANVLTF. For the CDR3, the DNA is TGTGCCAGCAGCGTAACCGGGACAGGGATTAACTCTGGGGCCAACGTCCTGACTTTC. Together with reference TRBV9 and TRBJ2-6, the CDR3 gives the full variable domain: DSGVTQTPKHLITATGQRVTLRCSPRSGDLSVYWYQQSLDQGLQFLIQYYNGEERAKGNILERFSAQQFPDLHSELNLSSLELGDSALYFCASSVTGTGINSGANVLTFGAGSRLTVL.

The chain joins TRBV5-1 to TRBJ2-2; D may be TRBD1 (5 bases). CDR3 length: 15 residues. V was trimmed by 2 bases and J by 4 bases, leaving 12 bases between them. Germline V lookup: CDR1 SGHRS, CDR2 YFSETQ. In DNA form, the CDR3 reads TGCGCCAGCAGCTTAACAGGAGACTTCACCGGGGAGCTGTTTTTT. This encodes CASSLTGDFTGELFF.

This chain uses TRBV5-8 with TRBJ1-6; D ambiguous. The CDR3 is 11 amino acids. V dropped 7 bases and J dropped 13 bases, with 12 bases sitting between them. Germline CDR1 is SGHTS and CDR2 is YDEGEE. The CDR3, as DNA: TGTGCCAGCGGATCTGTCGGGCCCCTCCACTTT. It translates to CASGSVGPLHF.

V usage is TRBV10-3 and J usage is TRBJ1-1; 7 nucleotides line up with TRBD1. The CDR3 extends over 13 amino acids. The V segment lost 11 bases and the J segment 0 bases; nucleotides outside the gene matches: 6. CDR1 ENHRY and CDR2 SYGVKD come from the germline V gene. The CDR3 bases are TGTGCCTCTTGGGGGACAGTGAACACTGAAGCTTTCTTT. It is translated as CASWGTVNTEAFF.

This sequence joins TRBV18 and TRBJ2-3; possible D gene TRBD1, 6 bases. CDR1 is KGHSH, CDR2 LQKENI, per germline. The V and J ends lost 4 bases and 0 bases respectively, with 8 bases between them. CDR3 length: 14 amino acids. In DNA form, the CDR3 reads TGTGCCAGCTCACTCGGACAGAGCACAGATACGCAGTATTTT. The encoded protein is CASSLGQSTDTQYF.

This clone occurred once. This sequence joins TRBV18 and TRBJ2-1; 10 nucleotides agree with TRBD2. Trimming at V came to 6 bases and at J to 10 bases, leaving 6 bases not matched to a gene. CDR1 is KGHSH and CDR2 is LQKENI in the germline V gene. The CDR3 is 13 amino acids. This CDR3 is CASSSSGSGEQFF. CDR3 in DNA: TGTGCCAGCTCGTCTAGCGGGAGTGGGGAGCAGTTCTTC. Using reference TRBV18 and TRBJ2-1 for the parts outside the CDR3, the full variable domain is NAGVMQNPRHLVRRRGQEARLRCSPMKGHSHVYWYRQLPEEGLKFMVYLQKENIIDESGMPKERFSAEFPKEGPSILRIQQVVRGDSAAYFCASSSSGSGEQFFGPGTRLTVL.

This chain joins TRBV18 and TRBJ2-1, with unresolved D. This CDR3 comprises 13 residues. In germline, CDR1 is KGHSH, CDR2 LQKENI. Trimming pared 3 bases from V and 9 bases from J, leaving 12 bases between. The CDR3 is CASSPRDTGEQFF. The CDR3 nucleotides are TGTGCCAGCTCACCCCGCGACACGGGTGAGCAGTTCTTC.

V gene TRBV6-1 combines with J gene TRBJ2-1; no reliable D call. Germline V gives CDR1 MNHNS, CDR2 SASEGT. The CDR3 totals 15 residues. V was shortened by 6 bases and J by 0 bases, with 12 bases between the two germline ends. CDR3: CASSTQSYSYNEQFF. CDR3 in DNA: TGTGCCAGCAGCACACAGTCTTACTCCTACAATGAGCAGTTCTTC.

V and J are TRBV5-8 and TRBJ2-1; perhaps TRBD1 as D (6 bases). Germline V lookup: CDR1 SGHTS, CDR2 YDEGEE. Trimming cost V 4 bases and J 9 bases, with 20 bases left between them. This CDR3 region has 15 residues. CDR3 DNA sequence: TGTGCCAGCAGCATGCGGGCAGGGGCTGTTGGTGAGCAGTTCTTC. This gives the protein CASSMRAGAVGEQFF.

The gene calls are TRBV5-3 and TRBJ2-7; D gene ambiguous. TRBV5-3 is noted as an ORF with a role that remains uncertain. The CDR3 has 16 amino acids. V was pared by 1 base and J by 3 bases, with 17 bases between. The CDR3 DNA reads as TGTGCCAGAAGCTTGCGGCAGATATTCCCCTGCTACGAGCAGTACTTC. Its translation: CARSLRQIFPCYEQYF.

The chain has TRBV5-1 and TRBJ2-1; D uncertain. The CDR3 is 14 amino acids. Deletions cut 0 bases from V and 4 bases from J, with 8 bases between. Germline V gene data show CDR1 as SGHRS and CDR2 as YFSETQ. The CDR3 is CASSLEQHYNEQFF. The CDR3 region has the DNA TGCGCCAGCAGCTTGGAACAGCATTACAATGAGCAGTTCTTC.

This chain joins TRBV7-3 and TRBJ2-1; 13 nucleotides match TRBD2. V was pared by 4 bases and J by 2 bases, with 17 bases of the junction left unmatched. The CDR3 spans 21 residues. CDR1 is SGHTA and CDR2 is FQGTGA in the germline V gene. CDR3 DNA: TGTGCCAGCAGCTCCCCCCGCCCTGGGACTAGCGGGAAGGGGCCCTACAATGAGCAGTTCTTC. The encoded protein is CASSSPRPGTSGKGPYNEQFF.